This T cell receptor beta chain originates from a study of response to subunit inactivated influenza vaccine. TCRdb passed the RT-PCR reads through MiXCR, listing each CDR3 protein once. The sample has hundreds of thousands of distinct CDR3 sequences; approximately 10% are singletons. The V end was cut by 10 bases, the J end by 6 bases, with 19 bases between. This CDR3 region has 14 residues. Looked up from germline, CDR1 is LNHDA and CDR2 is SQIVND (reference sequence). Only a few counts were recorded for this clonotype. This sample was also put to use in a study of T cells expressing NK-cell markers. That source notes: As the method of synthesis, 5'RACE template switching with UMIs yielded TCR beta cDNA. Restriction of sorting to alpha-beta TCR T cells was accomplished in several experiments using an anti-gamma-delta TCR antibody.

The genes are TRBV19 and TRBJ2-1; unclear D gene. This TCR came from a man aged 50-59 years who received an inactivated influenza vaccine. Sequenced material: PBMCs from blood, taken on the day of vaccination. The CDR3 bases are TGTGCCATTTCGCCGCGCCGATACAGCAATGAGCAGTTCTTC. Residues: CAISPRRYSNEQFF.